This T cell receptor beta chain derives from a study of T cell responses to AZD1222 COVID-19 vaccine. Overall study findings and caveats: Baseline serostatus was positive in only a handful of AZD1222 recipients. It should be noted that donors were predominantly white British and more often female, and clonal diversity was possibly underestimated.

In regard to this clone: As yet, its antigen is unknown.

Using immunoSEQ multiplex PCR, the repertoire was profiled, and TCRdb retains in-frame clones only, with some absent. The sample has over 150,000 clones, about 93% seen once; the top ten hold around 0.97%. The CDR3 sequence is 15 residues long. J lost 5 bases, V lost 6 bases, and 6 bases had no gene match. Germline loops: CDR1 MNHEY, CDR2 SVGAGI. The sequences come from peripheral blood, collected 28 days after the second dose of the MenACWY control vaccine. The receptor was isolated from an adult who received the MenACWY meningococcal vaccine as a control. V usage is TRBV6-5 and J usage is TRBJ2-1, with 11 bases lining up with TRBD2. CDR3 amino acids: CASSRLAGGHNEQFF. The CDR3 DNA reads TGTGCCAGCAGCAGGCTAGCGGGGGGCCACAATGAGCAGTTCTTC.